The T cell receptor (beta chain) described here comes from a study of blood T cell repertoires in COVID-19. Overall study: Donors in the United States, Italy and Spain gave samples during acute or convalescent COVID-19. Nucleic acid was either cDNA or gDNA, and it came from T cells, B-cell-depleted T cells, or PBMCs.

One Seattle source followed patients from active infection through their disease course. A single count supports this clone. As originally analysed: From reference gene primer amplification, estimates of nucleated cell counts were derived. TCRdb's copy holds only in-frame clones and misses some; the assay was immunoSEQ multiplex PCR. That table gives V, J and clone size, and the DNA gave D and trimming. The profile shows about 370,000 clones, around 92% of them singletons. The ends were cut back, 1 base at V and 2 bases at J, with 6 bases in the middle. This CDR3 spans 13 amino acids. Looked up from germline, CDR1 is SGHTS and CDR2 is YDEGEE.

The sequence derives from a woman aged 25 to 39 with COVID-19, enrolled during active disease. Material: peripheral blood. The chain has TRBV5-8 and TRBJ1-2, with D perhaps matching TRBD1 (6 bases). The CDR3 bases are TGTGCCAGCAGCTTGAGGGGGAACTATGGCTACACCTTC. Protein product: CASSLRGNYGYTF.